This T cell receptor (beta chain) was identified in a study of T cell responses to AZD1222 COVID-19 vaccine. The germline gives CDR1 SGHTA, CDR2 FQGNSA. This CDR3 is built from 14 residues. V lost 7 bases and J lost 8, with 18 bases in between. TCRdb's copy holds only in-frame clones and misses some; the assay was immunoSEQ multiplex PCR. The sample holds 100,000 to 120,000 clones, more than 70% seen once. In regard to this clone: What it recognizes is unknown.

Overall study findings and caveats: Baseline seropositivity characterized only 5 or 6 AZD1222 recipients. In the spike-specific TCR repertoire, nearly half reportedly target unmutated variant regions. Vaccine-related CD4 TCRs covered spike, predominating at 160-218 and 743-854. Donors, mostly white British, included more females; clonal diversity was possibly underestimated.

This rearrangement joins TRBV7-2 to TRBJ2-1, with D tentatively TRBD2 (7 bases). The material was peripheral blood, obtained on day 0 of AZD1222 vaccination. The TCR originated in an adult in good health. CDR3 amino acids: CASTQGLAAHEQFF. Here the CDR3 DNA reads TGTGCCAGCACCCAGGGGCTAGCGGCCCATGAGCAGTTCTTC. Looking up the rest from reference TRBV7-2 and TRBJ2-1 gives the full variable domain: GAGVSQSPSNKVTEKGKDVELRCDPISGHTALYWYRQSLGQGLEFLIYFQGNSAPDKSGLPSDRFSAERTGGSVSTLTIQRTQQEDSAVYLCASTQGLAAHEQFFGPGTRLTVL.